The next 3 T cell receptor beta chains were all read from a single sample in a study of T-cell memory formation after mild COVID-19. TCRdb reprocessed the 5' RACE reads with MiXCR, giving one entry per CDR3 protein. Here the sample spans a few hundred thousand distinct CDR3 sequences, roughly 25% being singletons. The sequenced material came from PBMCs or a T cell subset sorted from them (not recorded which). The receptors shown here come from an adult woman who had mild COVID-19 (a few samples of this study predate the infection). Cell type and time point are not known.

A few counts support this clonotype. The rearrangement joins TRBV2 to TRBJ2-1; 9 positions match TRBD1. The CDR3 totals 13 residues. Germline values: CDR1 SNHLY, CDR2 FYNNEI. The V gene end was trimmed by 2 bases and the J gene end by 13 bases; junction bases not matched to a gene: 6. CDR3 DNA sequence: TGTGCCAGCAGTGAACGGACAGGGGCTCGCCAGTTCTTC. Protein product: CASSERTGARQFF.

This chain uses TRBV4-3 with TRBJ2-1; a possible D gene is TRBD1 (7 bases). The CDR3 consists of 15 residues. V dropped 2 bases and J dropped 7 bases, with 15 bases sitting between them. The V gene's germline CDR1 is LGHNA and CDR2 YSLEER. This CDR3 is CASSQFWTGGNEQFF. The DNA for the CDR3 is TGCGCCAGCAGCCAATTCTGGACAGGAGGGAATGAGCAGTTCTTC.

This clonotype was detected a few times. The chain combines TRBV7-6 with TRBJ2-1; 8 nucleotides agree with TRBD1. Losses at the gene ends were 0 bases for V and 9 bases for J; bases not matched to a gene: 13. Germline values: CDR1 SGHVS, CDR2 FNYEAQ. The length of the CDR3 is 17 residues. Written as DNA, the CDR3 is TGTGCCAGCAGCTTAGCGACAGGGGACCTCCTTGGGGGTGAGCAGTTCTTC. It yields the protein CASSLATGDLLGGEQFF.